This is a list of T cell receptor beta chains from one sample in a study of cytomegalovirus exposure and HLA in healthy donors. Assay used: immunoSEQ multiplex PCR; TCRdb lists only in-frame clones, some missing. The data hold over 100,000 clones, with just under 70% observed a single time. The specimen was PBMCs. The source is a young man in good health and CMV-seropositive. Each CDR3 is given with its conserved first and last residue. D genes are given only for firm matches. Expanded clones get a size class; other rows say once, few or many, or leave the size out.

j_call: TRBJ2-1; v_call: TRBV9; cdr3_length: 15; clone_size: -; d_call: TRBD2; cdr3_aa: CASSVSSGVHNEQFF; cdr3_nt: TGTGCCAGCAGCGTAAGCAGCGGGGTCCACAATGAGCAGTTCTTC
j_call: TRBJ1-2; v_call: TRBV29-1; cdr3_length: 15; clone_size: few; d_call: TRBD1; cdr3_aa: CSVRLGTGGVSAYTF; cdr3_nt: TGCAGCGTTAGACTCGGGACAGGCGGGGTTAGTGCCTACACCTTC
j_call: TRBJ2-1; v_call: TRBV30; cdr3_length: 15; clone_size: few; d_call: TRBD1; cdr3_aa: CAWNRGQGFYNEQFF; cdr3_nt: TGTGCCTGGAACCGGGGACAGGGCTTTTACAATGAGCAGTTCTTC
j_call: TRBJ1-5; v_call: TRBV6-1; cdr3_length: 15; clone_size: -; d_call: -; cdr3_aa: CASSELWAGAQPQHF; cdr3_nt: TGTGCCAGCAGTGAATTGTGGGCAGGGGCTCAGCCCCAGCATTTT
j_call: TRBJ2-7; v_call: TRBV5-1; cdr3_length: 15; clone_size: -; d_call: TRBD2; cdr3_aa: CASSQRLAGGLEQYF; cdr3_nt: TGCGCCAGCAGCCAGAGACTAGCGGGGGGGTTAGAGCAGTACTTC
j_call: TRBJ2-3; v_call: TRBV2; cdr3_length: 15; clone_size: -; d_call: TRBD2; cdr3_aa: CARASGAIGSVTQYF; cdr3_nt: TGTGCCAGGGCTAGCGGGGCCATTGGCTCAGTTACGCAGTATTTT
j_call: TRBJ1-1; v_call: TRBV9; cdr3_length: 15; clone_size: -; d_call: -; cdr3_aa: CASSPWGEGDTEAFF; cdr3_nt: TGTGCCAGCAGTCCCTGGGGGGAGGGGGACACTGAAGCTTTCTTT
j_call: TRBJ2-2; v_call: TRBV5-1; cdr3_length: 13; clone_size: -; d_call: -; cdr3_aa: CASNREGTGELFF; cdr3_nt: TGCGCCAGTAACAGGGAGGGGACCGGGGAGCTGTTTTTT
j_call: TRBJ2-5; v_call: TRBV5-1; cdr3_length: 18; clone_size: -; d_call: -; cdr3_aa: CASSLEGGVPPRGETQYF; cdr3_nt: TGCGCCAGCAGCTTGGAAGGGGGAGTCCCACCGAGGGGAGAGACCCAGTACTTC
j_call: TRBJ2-1; v_call: TRBV29-1; cdr3_length: 16; clone_size: -; d_call: TRBD2; cdr3_aa: CSVEGLAGRTYNEQFF; cdr3_nt: TGCAGCGTTGAGGGACTAGCGGGAAGGACCTACAATGAGCAGTTCTTC
j_call: TRBJ1-3; v_call: TRBV19; cdr3_length: 16; clone_size: once; d_call: -; cdr3_aa: CASSPRTAHSGNTIYF; cdr3_nt: TGTGCCAGTAGTCCCCGGACAGCTCACTCTGGAAACACCATATATTTT
j_call: TRBJ2-7; v_call: TRBV6-1; cdr3_length: 14; clone_size: -; d_call: -; cdr3_aa: CASRLGQASYEQYF; cdr3_nt: TGTGCCAGCAGACTCGGACAAGCCTCCTACGAGCAGTACTTC
j_call: TRBJ2-1; v_call: TRBV15; cdr3_length: 14; clone_size: -; d_call: -; cdr3_aa: CATSRVRRGHEQFF; cdr3_nt: TGTGCCACCAGCAGAGTTCGGAGGGGCCATGAGCAGTTCTTC
j_call: TRBJ1-5; v_call: TRBV2; cdr3_length: 13; clone_size: -; d_call: TRBD1; cdr3_aa: CASSGGGSQPQHF; cdr3_nt: TGTGCCAGCAGTGGAGGGGGCTCTCAGCCCCAGCATTTT
j_call: TRBJ1-4; v_call: TRBV5-1; cdr3_length: 19; clone_size: few; d_call: -; cdr3_aa: CASSLKTRPFQATNEKLFF; cdr3_nt: TGCGCCAGCAGCTTGAAAACACGTCCCTTCCAAGCAACTAATGAAAAACTGTTTTTT
j_call: TRBJ2-1; v_call: TRBV7-6; cdr3_length: 15; clone_size: -; d_call: -; cdr3_aa: CASIGGGRLPHEQFF; cdr3_nt: TGTGCCAGCATTGGCGGGGGCCGCTTGCCTCATGAGCAGTTCTTC
j_call: TRBJ2-2; v_call: TRBV28; cdr3_length: 18; clone_size: -; d_call: TRBD2; cdr3_aa: CASSTPPGTSSNTGELFF; cdr3_nt: TGTGCCAGCAGTACGCCACCCGGGACTAGCTCGAACACCGGGGAGCTGTTTTTT
j_call: TRBJ2-3; v_call: TRBV9; cdr3_length: 14; clone_size: -; d_call: TRBD1; cdr3_aa: CASSIGQGPDTQYF; cdr3_nt: TGTGCCAGCAGCATAGGACAGGGGCCAGATACGCAGTATTTT
j_call: TRBJ2-2; v_call: TRBV14; cdr3_length: 16; clone_size: -; d_call: -; cdr3_aa: CASSPRWGPKPGELFF; cdr3_nt: TGTGCCAGCAGCCCACGTTGGGGGCCGAAGCCCGGGGAGCTGTTTTTT
j_call: TRBJ2-1; v_call: TRBV29-1; cdr3_length: 15; clone_size: -; d_call: TRBD2; cdr3_aa: CSVESGATPYNEQFF; cdr3_nt: TGCAGCGTTGAAAGCGGGGCCACTCCATACAATGAGCAGTTCTTC
j_call: TRBJ2-3; v_call: TRBV7-2; cdr3_length: 18; clone_size: few; d_call: TRBD2; cdr3_aa: CASSLGSGRVGGTDTQYF; cdr3_nt: TGTGCCAGCAGCTTAGGAAGCGGGAGGGTGGGGGGCACAGATACGCAGTATTTT
j_call: TRBJ1-6; v_call: TRBV5-1; cdr3_length: 16; clone_size: -; d_call: TRBD1; cdr3_aa: CASSLWTGGDNSPLHF; cdr3_nt: TGCGCCAGCAGCTTGTGGACAGGGGGGGATAATTCACCCCTCCACTTT
j_call: TRBJ1-2; v_call: TRBV19; cdr3_length: 15; clone_size: -; d_call: -; cdr3_aa: CASSIDGGELEGYTF; cdr3_nt: TGTGCCAGTAGTATAGATGGAGGGGAATTAGAAGGCTACACCTTC
j_call: TRBJ1-2; v_call: TRBV19; cdr3_length: 15; clone_size: -; d_call: TRBD1; cdr3_aa: CASSQTGTSNYGYTF; cdr3_nt: TGTGCCAGTAGCCAGACAGGGACCTCTAACTATGGCTACACCTTC
j_call: TRBJ2-1; v_call: TRBV28; cdr3_length: 16; clone_size: -; d_call: TRBD1; cdr3_aa: CASSPPTGEVHNEQFF; cdr3_nt: TGTGCCAGCAGTCCCCCAACAGGGGAAGTTCACAATGAGCAGTTCTTC
j_call: TRBJ1-3; v_call: TRBV7-2; cdr3_length: 17; clone_size: -; d_call: TRBD1; cdr3_aa: CASSPEGQGHPGNTIYF; cdr3_nt: TGTGCCAGCAGCCCTGAGGGACAGGGGCACCCTGGAAACACCATATATTTT
j_call: TRBJ2-3; v_call: TRBV5-6; cdr3_length: 14; clone_size: once; d_call: TRBD1; cdr3_aa: CASRSGGRTDTQYF; cdr3_nt: TGTGCCAGCAGGTCAGGGGGTCGTACAGATACGCAGTATTTT
j_call: TRBJ2-7; v_call: TRBV5-3; cdr3_length: 15; clone_size: -; d_call: TRBD2; cdr3_aa: CARSLRLAGVYEQYF; cdr3_nt: TGTGCCAGAAGCCTTAGACTAGCGGGGGTGTACGAGCAGTACTTC
j_call: TRBJ2-5; v_call: TRBV14; cdr3_length: 14; clone_size: -; d_call: -; cdr3_aa: CASSRGRGTETQYF; cdr3_nt: TGTGCCAGCAGCCGGGGTCGGGGAACAGAGACCCAGTACTTC
j_call: TRBJ1-5; v_call: TRBV6-5; cdr3_length: 15; clone_size: -; d_call: -; cdr3_aa: CASSYSGGSGQPQHF; cdr3_nt: TGTGCCAGCAGTTACTCTGGGGGGTCGGGTCAGCCCCAGCATTTT
j_call: TRBJ2-7; v_call: TRBV27; cdr3_length: 15; clone_size: few; d_call: -; cdr3_aa: CASKTAAGPAYEQYF; cdr3_nt: TGTGCCAGCAAAACCGCGGCGGGGCCTGCCTACGAGCAGTACTTC
j_call: TRBJ1-2; v_call: TRBV6-1; cdr3_length: 14; clone_size: few; d_call: TRBD1; cdr3_aa: CASRPGGAGYGYTF; cdr3_nt: TGTGCCAGCAGACCAGGGGGCGCCGGCTATGGCTACACCTTC
j_call: TRBJ2-5; v_call: TRBV6-1; cdr3_length: 12; clone_size: -; d_call: -; cdr3_aa: CASSYNRETQYF; cdr3_nt: TGTGCCAGCAGTTATAACAGAGAGACCCAGTACTTC